The clone carrying this T cell receptor (beta chain) was detected many times. Its antigen is unidentified. MiXCR, run by TCRdb on the reads, gives a single entry per CDR3 protein. The sample includes approximately 180,000 distinct CDR3 sequences, approximately 20% of them seen just once. The sample belongs to a study of T cell repertoires in cytomegalovirus infection. Study-wide background: Evidence of both CMV infection and a matching HLA type came from public TCR beta signatures.

V was cut by 1 base and J by 3 bases, with 10 bases left in between. The CDR3 has 15 amino acids. Per the germline V gene, CDR1 is MNHNS and CDR2 is SASEGT. Study-wide results and caveats: Clonotype analysis showed dominance of the ex vivo response by HLA-C-restricted CMV-specific TCR beta clonotypes.

V gene TRBV6-1 combines with J gene TRBJ2-1; possible D gene TRBD2, 7 bases. The sequence derives from a human donor in good health (CMV status not recorded). Some clones in this sample may be carry-over from other donors' samples. Sequenced: PBMCs. The CDR3 nucleotides read TGTGCCAGCAGTGAAGAAGGGGGGGGCTACAATGAGCAGTTCTTC. Residues: CASSEEGGGYNEQFF.